The 16 T cell receptor beta chains below all came from one sample that was sequenced in a study of radiotherapy plus CTLA-4 blockade in lung cancer. The assay was immunoSEQ multiplex PCR, and TCRdb's table has in-frame clones only and misses some. Of approximately 77,000 clones listed, more than 80% are singletons. The sample was peripheral blood, taken from a patient treated with radiotherapy plus ipilimumab. These receptors all come from a human donor with non-small cell lung cancer who had stable disease on radiotherapy plus ipilimumab.

CDR3 DNA: TGTGCCAGCAGTCGGGACAGGGGGCACAATCAGCCCCAGCATTTT. Encoded protein: CASSRDRGHNQPQHF. This chain links TRBV6-6 with TRBJ1-5; TRBD1 matches at 12 bases. In germline, CDR1 is MNHNY, CDR2 SVGAGI (reference sequence). With 5 bases clipped from V and 3 bases from J, the junction kept 2 bases outside the gene matches. CDR3 length: 15 residues.

The chain carries TRBV2 and TRBJ1-6; the D gene is possibly TRBD1 (5 bases). V was pared by 6 bases and J by 7 bases, with 16 bases between. In germline, CDR1 is SNHLY, CDR2 FYNNEI. This CDR3 is built from 15 residues. The DNA of the CDR3 is TGTGCCAGCAGCTTCGGGGCCTCGGGGAATTCACCCCTCCACTTT. Protein sequence: CASSFGASGNSPLHF.

The rearrangement uses TRBV29-1 and TRBJ1-1; unclear D gene. CDR3 size: 10 residues. V was pared by 6 bases and J by 0 bases, with 2 bases between. Germline assignment: CDR1 SQVTM and CDR2 ANQGSEA. The CDR3 DNA follows: TGCAGCGTCCTGAACACTGAAGCTTTCTTT. It specifies CSVLNTEAFF.

CDR3 region: CASSPTSSYNEQFF. For the CDR3, the DNA is TGTGCCAGCAGCCCTACCTCCTCCTACAATGAGCAGTTCTTC. The chain has TRBV7-3 and TRBJ2-1; D call uncertain. V lost 5 bases and J 0 bases, leaving 8 bases between the germline ends. CDR1 is SGHTA and CDR2 is FQGTGA in the germline V gene. CDR3 size: 14 residues. Drawing the rest from reference TRBV7-3 and TRBJ2-1, the complete variable domain is GAGVSQTPSNKVTEKGKYVELRCDPISGHTALYWYRQSLGQGPEFLIYFQGTGAADDSGLPNDRFFAVRPEGSVSTLKIQRTERGDSAVYLCASSPTSSYNEQFFGPGTRLTVL.

This sequence joins TRBV5-3 and TRBJ1-3; unclear D gene. TRBV5-3 is recorded as an ORF, its role being uncertain. The V end lost 1 base, the J end lost 0 bases, and 11 bases lay between the germline ends. The CDR3 is made up of 16 amino acids. CDR3 in amino acids: CARSLSEKSSGNTIYF. CDR3 DNA: TGTGCCAGAAGCTTGTCTGAAAAGAGCTCTGGAAACACCATATATTTT.

This rearrangement joins TRBV14 to TRBJ2-7, with D hard to call. V lost 1 base, J lost 4 bases, and 8 bases lay in between. Germline CDR1 reads SGHDN; CDR2 reads FVKESK. The CDR3 loop spans 13 amino acids. CDR3 in amino acids: CASSQVIGYEQYF. The CDR3 DNA follows: TGTGCCAGCAGCCAAGTCATCGGGTACGAGCAGTACTTC.

The genes are TRBV7-9 and TRBJ2-6; 10 bases map to TRBD1. This CDR3 is built from 19 residues. With V trimmed by 5 bases and J by 1 base, 11 bases remained unmatched. From germline, CDR1 is SEHNR and CDR2 FQNEAQ (reference sequence). CDR3: CASSATRQGALSGANVLTF. As DNA, the CDR3 is TGTGCCAGCAGCGCTACAAGACAGGGGGCCCTTTCTGGGGCCAACGTCCTGACTTTC.

The chain couples TRBV11-3 to TRBJ2-7; TRBD2 aligns across 11 bases. CDR3 size: 14 residues. CDR1 and CDR2 from the germline V gene are SGHNT and YENEEA. Losses at the gene ends were 5 bases for V and 2 bases for J; bases not matched to a gene: 2. CDR3 amino acids: CASSPTSGTYEQYF. The CDR3 nucleotides are TGTGCCAGCAGCCCGACTAGCGGGACCTACGAGCAGTACTTC. The full variable domain, completed using reference TRBV11-3 and TRBJ2-7, is EAGVVQSPRYKIIEKKQPVAFWCNPISGHNTLYWYLQNLGQGPELLIRYENEEAVDDSQLPKDRFSAERLKGVDSTLKIQPAELGDSAVYLCASSPTSGTYEQYFGPGTRLTVT.

The chain combines TRBV9 with TRBJ1-1, with TRBD1 matching over 8 bases. J lost 4 bases, V lost 3 bases, and 8 bases had no gene match. The CDR3 is 15 residues long. The germline V gene has CDR1 SGDLS and CDR2 YYNGEE. CDR3 in amino acids: CASSGGQGGGTEAFF. DNA for the CDR3: TGTGCCAGCAGCGGAGGACAGGGCGGCGGCACTGAAGCTTTCTTT.

The gene calls are TRBV27 and TRBJ2-7; 12 bases line up with TRBD1. V lost 3 bases and J lost 4; bases outside the gene matches: 4. The CDR3 spans 15 residues. Germline lookup yields CDR1 MNHEY and CDR2 SMNVEV (reference sequence). The CDR3 spells CASSFPGQGAYEQYF. The CDR3 DNA reads TGTGCCAGCAGTTTCCCGGGACAGGGGGCATACGAGCAGTACTTC.

This clone was found once. This chain uses TRBV29-1 with TRBJ1-1, with D possibly matching TRBD1 (6 bases). The V end lost 7 bases, the J end lost 0 bases, and 12 bases lay between the germline ends. This CDR3 comprises 13 residues. Germline CDR1 and CDR2: SQVTM and ANQGSEA. This chain's CDR3 is CSDIGQLNTEAFF. The CDR3 bases are TGCAGCGACATTGGACAGTTGAACACTGAAGCTTTCTTT.

The chain carries TRBV30 and TRBJ1-1; D is unresolved. With 5 bases removed from V and 5 bases from J, the gap between germline ends came to 15 bases. This CDR3 comprises 13 residues. Germline CDR1 is GTSNPN and CDR2 is SVGIG (reference sequence). CDR3 in amino acids: CAWESNGWTEAFF. CDR3 in DNA: TGTGCCTGGGAATCTAACGGCTGGACTGAAGCTTTCTTT.

This clone has more than one count but fewer than ten. The chain employs TRBV10-1 and TRBJ1-6, with D maybe TRBD1 (5 bases). V lost 0 bases to trimming and J lost 8 bases, with 11 bases between them. Germline loops: CDR1 WNHNN, CDR2 SYGVQD (reference sequence). The CDR3 is 15 amino acids. CDR3 in amino acids: CASSESGQGYSPLHF. The CDR3, as DNA: TGCGCCAGCAGTGAGTCGGGGCAGGGATATTCACCCCTCCACTTT.

This clone was detected only once. The genes are TRBV9 and TRBJ2-3; D possibly corresponds to TRBD2 (5 bases). V was pared by 4 bases and J by 8 bases, with 23 bases between. Germline CDR1 reads SGDLS; CDR2 reads YYNGEE. This CDR3 is built from 16 residues. The CDR3 loop is CASSPQIFLSEGTQYF. The CDR3, as DNA: TGTGCCAGCAGCCCTCAAATTTTCCTATCCGAGGGTACGCAGTATTTT.

The chain carries TRBV2 and TRBJ2-7; 7 nucleotides align to TRBD2. This CDR3 spans 15 amino acids. Germline values: CDR1 SNHLY, CDR2 FYNNEI. Trimming at V came to 4 bases and at J to 6 bases, leaving 12 bases not matched to a gene. CDR3 DNA: TGTGCCAGCAGTGGTTTAAGGGCGGGAGTGGGCGAGCAGTACTTC. Its protein is CASSGLRAGVGEQYF.

The chain carries TRBV5-1 and TRBJ2-1; 11 bases map to TRBD2. There are 15 residues in the CDR3. V shed 4 bases and J 8 bases; nucleotides not matched to a gene: 8. Germline CDR1 reads SGHRS; CDR2 reads YFSETQ. The CDR3 DNA reads as TGCGCCAGCAGCCTGGATGGGACTAGCGGAGATGAGCAGTTCTTC. Amino acid sequence: CASSLDGTSGDEQFF.